The source of this TCR beta chain is a study of shared clonotypes between healthy human individuals. General study points: Several donors held about 5.1% of naive CD4 clonotypes in common.

Subsets obtained from CD4+ cells comprised CD45RA+ naive and CD45RA-negative memory cells. Of note for this clone: Its specificity is unknown.

The CDR3 totals 13 residues. V lost 0 bases and J lost 5, with 7 bases in between. Germline V gives CDR1 SGHDN, CDR2 FVKESK. Sequencing was performed with immunoSEQ multiplex PCR; in TCRdb, only in-frame clones are kept and a portion is missing. The sample holds about 980,000 clones, 76% seen once. The sample taken for sequencing was memory CD4+ T cells sorted from blood. Subset noted: CD45RA-negative fraction. This TCR came from a man between 18 and 29 years old in good health. The rearrangement uses TRBV14 and TRBJ2-5; D unclear. The CDR3 DNA follows: TGTGCCAGCAGCCAAGATCCTTGGGAGACCCAGTACTTC. It translates to CASSQDPWETQYF.